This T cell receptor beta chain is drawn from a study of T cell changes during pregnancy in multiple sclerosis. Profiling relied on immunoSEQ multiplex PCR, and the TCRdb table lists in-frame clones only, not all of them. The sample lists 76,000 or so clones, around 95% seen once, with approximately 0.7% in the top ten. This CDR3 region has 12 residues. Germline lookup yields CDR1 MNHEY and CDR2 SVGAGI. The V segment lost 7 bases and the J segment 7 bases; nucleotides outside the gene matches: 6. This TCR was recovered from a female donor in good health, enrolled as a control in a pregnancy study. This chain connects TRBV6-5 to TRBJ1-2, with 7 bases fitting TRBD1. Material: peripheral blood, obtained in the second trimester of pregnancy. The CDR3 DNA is TGTGCCAGCACTCAGGGGGTTAGTGGCTACACCTTC. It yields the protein CASTQGVSGYTF.